This TCR beta chain emerged from a study of identifying expanded T cells in peripheral blood. Whole-study results and caveats: Variance in clone template counts between roughly two-week samples significantly increased with total template count across all healthy donors. Approximately 1.1 clones differed between technical replicates, versus about 15 and 19 over time.

The CDR3 runs to 14 residues. Germline CDR1 and CDR2: SGHRS and YFSETQ. Trimming cost V 0 bases and J 4 bases, with 10 bases left between them. Some clones are missing from TCRdb's copy, which holds only in-frame ones; the method was immunoSEQ multiplex PCR. The table has fewer than 80,000 clones, over 75% seen once. Collection occurred without any documented infections or immune events in donors. For this clone: Antigen unknown.

The source material was blood. The source is a person aged 18 to 70 in good health. The chain couples TRBV5-1 to TRBJ2-5; the D gene is possibly TRBD1 (6 bases). CDR3 nucleotides: TGCGCCAGCAGCTTGGTAACAGGGATAGAGACCCAGTACTTC. Translated, it gives CASSLVTGIETQYF. Filled out from reference TRBV5-1 and TRBJ2-5, the complete variable domain reads KAGVTQTPRYLIKTRGQQVTLSCSPISGHRSVSWYQQTPGQGLQFLFEYFSETQRNKGNFPGRFSGRQFSNSRSEMNVSTLELGDSALYLCASSLVTGIETQYFGPGTRLLVL.